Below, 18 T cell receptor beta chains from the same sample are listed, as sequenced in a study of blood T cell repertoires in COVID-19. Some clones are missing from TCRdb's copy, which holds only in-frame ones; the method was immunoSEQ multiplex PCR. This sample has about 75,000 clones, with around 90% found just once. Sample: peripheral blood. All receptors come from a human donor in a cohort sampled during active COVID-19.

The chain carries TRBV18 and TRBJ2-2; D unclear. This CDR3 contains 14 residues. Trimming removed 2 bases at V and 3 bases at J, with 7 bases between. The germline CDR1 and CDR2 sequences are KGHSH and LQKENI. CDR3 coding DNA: TGTGCCAGCTCACCAAAAACAGACACCGGGGAGCTGTTTTTT. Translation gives CASSPKTDTGELFF. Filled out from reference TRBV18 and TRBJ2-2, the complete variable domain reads NAGVMQNPRHLVRRRGQEARLRCSPMKGHSHVYWYRQLPEEGLKFMVYLQKENIIDESGMPKERFSAEFPKEGPSILRIQQVVRGDSAAYFCASSPKTDTGELFFGEGSRLTVL.

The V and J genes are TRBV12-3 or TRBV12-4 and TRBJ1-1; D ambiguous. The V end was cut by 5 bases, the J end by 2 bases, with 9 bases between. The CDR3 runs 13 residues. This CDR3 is CASSRRQNTEAFF. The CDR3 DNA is TGTGCCAGCAGTCGGAGGCAAAACACTGAAGCTTTCTTT.

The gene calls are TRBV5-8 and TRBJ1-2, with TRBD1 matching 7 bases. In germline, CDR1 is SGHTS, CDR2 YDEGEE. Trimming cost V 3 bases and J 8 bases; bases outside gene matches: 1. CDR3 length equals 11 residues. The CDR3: CASSSDRGYTF. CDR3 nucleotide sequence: TGTGCCAGCAGCTCGGACAGGGGCTACACCTTC.

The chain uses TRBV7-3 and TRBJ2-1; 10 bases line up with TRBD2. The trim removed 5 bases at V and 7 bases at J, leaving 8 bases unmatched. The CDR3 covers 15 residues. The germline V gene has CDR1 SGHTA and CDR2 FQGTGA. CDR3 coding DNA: TGTGCCAGCAGCCCCCTGGGACTAGCGCGGAATGAGCAGTTCTTC. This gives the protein CASSPLGLARNEQFF.

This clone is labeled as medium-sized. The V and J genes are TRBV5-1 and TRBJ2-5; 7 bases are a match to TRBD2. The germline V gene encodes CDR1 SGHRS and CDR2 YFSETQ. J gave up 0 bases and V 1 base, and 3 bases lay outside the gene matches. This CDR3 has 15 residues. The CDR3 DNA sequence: TGCGCCAGCAGCTTGCTGGGGGGGGACCAAGAGACCCAGTACTTC. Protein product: CASSLLGGDQETQYF. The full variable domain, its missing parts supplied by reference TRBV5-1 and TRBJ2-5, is KAGVTQTPRYLIKTRGQQVTLSCSPISGHRSVSWYQQTPGQGLQFLFEYFSETQRNKGNFPGRFSGRQFSNSRSEMNVSTLELGDSALYLCASSLLGGDQETQYFGPGTRLLVL.

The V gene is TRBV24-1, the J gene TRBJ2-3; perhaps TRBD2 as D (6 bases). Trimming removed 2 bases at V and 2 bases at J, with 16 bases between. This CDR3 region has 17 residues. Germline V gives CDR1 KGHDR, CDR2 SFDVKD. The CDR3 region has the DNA TGTGCCACCAGTGATTGGCCCGGGACTTATTCCACAGATACGCAGTATTTT. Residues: CATSDWPGTYSTDTQYF.

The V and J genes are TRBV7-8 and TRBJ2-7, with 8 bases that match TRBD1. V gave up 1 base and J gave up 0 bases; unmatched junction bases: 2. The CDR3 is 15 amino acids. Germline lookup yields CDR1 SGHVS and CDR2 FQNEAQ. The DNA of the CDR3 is TGTGCCAGCAGCTTAGAGGGACAGGCCTCCTACGAGCAGTACTTC. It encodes CASSLEGQASYEQYF.

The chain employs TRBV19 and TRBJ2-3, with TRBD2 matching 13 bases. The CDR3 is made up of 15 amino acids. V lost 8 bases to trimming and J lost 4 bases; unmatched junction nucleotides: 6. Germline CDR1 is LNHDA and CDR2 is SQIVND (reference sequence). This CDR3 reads CASGGLAGFADTQYF. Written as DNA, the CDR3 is TGTGCCAGTGGGGGACTAGCGGGGTTCGCAGATACGCAGTATTTT. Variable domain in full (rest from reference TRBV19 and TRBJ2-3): DGGITQSPKYLFRKEGQNVTLSCEQNLNHDAMYWYRQDPGQGLRLIYYSQIVNDFQKGDIAEGYSVSREKKESFPLTVTSAQKNPTAFYLCASGGLAGFADTQYFGPGTRLTVL.

CDR3 nucleotides: TGTGCCAGCAGGGGCGGCAATCAGCCCCAGCATTTT. It specifies CASRGGNQPQHF. The chain is built from TRBV6-1 and TRBJ1-5; D unresolved. The CDR3 covers 12 residues. Germline V CDR1 and CDR2: MNHNS, SASEGT. Deletions cut 6 bases from V and 2 bases from J, with 5 bases between.

CDR3 in DNA: TGTGCCAGTAGTAGTTTAACTAGCGGTCCCTACGAGCAGTACTTC. The encoded protein is CASSSLTSGPYEQYF. V is TRBV19 and J is TRBJ2-7; 8 nucleotides match TRBD2. The V and J ends lost 4 bases and 2 bases, in that order; junction bases with no gene match: 7. Per germline, CDR1 LNHDA and CDR2 SQIVND (reference sequence). This CDR3 contains 15 residues.

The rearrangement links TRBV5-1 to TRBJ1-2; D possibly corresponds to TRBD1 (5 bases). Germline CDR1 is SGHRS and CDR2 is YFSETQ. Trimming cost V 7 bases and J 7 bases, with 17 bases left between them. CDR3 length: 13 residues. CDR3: CASGGDGVTGYTF. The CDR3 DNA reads TGCGCCAGCGGGGGGGACGGGGTCACTGGCTACACCTTC.

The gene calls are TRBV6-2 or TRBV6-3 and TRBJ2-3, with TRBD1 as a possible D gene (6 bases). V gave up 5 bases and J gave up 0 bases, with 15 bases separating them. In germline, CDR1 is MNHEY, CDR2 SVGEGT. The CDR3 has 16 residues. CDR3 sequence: CASSGKTGSSTDTQYF. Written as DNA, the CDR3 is TGTGCCAGCAGTGGCAAGACAGGTTCTAGCACAGATACGCAGTATTTT.

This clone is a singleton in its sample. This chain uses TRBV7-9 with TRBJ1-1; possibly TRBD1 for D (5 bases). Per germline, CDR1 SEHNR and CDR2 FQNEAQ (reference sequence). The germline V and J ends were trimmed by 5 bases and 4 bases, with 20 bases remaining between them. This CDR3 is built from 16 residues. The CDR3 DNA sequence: TGTGCCAGCAGCGGTTCTTTTGGGGGACTGGGCACTGAAGCTTTCTTT. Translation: CASSGSFGGLGTEAFF.

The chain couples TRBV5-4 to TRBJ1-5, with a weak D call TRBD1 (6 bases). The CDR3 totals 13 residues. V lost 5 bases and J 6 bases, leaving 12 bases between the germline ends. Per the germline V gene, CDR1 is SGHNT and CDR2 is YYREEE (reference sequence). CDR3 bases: TGTGCCAGCAGTATACAGGGACGTCAGCCCCAGCATTTT. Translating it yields CASSIQGRQPQHF. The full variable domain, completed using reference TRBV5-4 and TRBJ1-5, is ETGVTQSPTHLIKTRGQQVTLRCSSQSGHNTVSWYQQALGQGPQFIFQYYREEENGRGNFPPRFSGLQFPNYSSELNVNALELDDSALYLCASSIQGRQPQHFGDGTRLSIL.

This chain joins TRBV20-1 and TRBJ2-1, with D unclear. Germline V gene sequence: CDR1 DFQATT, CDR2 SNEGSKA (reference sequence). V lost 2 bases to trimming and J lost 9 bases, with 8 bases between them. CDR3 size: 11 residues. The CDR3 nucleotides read TGCAGTGCTAGAAGTTGGAGTGAGCAGTTCTTC. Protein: CSARSWSEQFF.

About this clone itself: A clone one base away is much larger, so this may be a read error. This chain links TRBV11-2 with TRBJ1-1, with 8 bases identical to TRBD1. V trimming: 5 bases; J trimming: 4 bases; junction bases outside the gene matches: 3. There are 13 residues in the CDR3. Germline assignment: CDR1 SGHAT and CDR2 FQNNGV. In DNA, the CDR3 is TGTGCCAGCAGCGTTACAGGGGGCACTGAAGCTTTCTTT. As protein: CASSVTGGTEAFF.

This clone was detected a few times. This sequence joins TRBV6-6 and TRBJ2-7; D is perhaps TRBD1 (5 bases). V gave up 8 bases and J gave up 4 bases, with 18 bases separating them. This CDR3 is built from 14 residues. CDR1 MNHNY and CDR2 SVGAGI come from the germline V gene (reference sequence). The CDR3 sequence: CASSTSWQGYEQYF. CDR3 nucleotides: TGTGCCAGCTCAACCTCTTGGCAGGGATACGAGCAGTACTTC.

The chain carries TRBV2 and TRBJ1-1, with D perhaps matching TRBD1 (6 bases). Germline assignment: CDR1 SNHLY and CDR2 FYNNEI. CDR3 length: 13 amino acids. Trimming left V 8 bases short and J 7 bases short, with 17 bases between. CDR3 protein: CASPVGGNGEAFF. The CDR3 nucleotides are TGTGCCAGCCCCGTAGGGGGAAATGGTGAAGCTTTCTTT.